These 17 T cell receptor beta chains share one sample of origin, sequenced in a study of cytomegalovirus exposure and HLA in healthy donors. The PCR contained 60 Vbeta and 13 Jbeta primers. Only in-frame clones appear in the TCRdb table, and some are missing; sequencing was by immunoSEQ multiplex PCR. Of roughly 100,000 clones listed, 60% to 80% are singletons. Sequences were obtained from PBMCs. The receptors stem from a man under 40 in good health and CMV-seronegative.

The chain combines TRBV5-6 with TRBJ2-2, with TRBD2 identical over 10 bases. This CDR3 has 16 residues. V was pared by 4 bases and J by 5 bases, with 8 bases of the junction left unmatched. Germline CDR1 reads SGHDT; CDR2 reads YYEEEE. CDR3 loop: CASSPLAGVGTGELFF. The CDR3 DNA sequence: TGTGCCAGCAGCCCTCTAGCGGGAGTAGGAACCGGGGAGCTGTTTTTT.

The chain recombines TRBV28 with TRBJ1-2; D gene unclear. V was trimmed by 4 bases and J by 1 base, leaving 10 bases between them. Germline CDR1 MDHEN, CDR2 SYDVKM. The CDR3 extends over 14 amino acids. For the CDR3, the DNA is TGTGCCAGCAGTTCGGTCGGGGTTAACTATGGCTACACCTTC. This encodes CASSSVGVNYGYTF.

The genes are TRBV10-2 and TRBJ2-3; tentative D call: TRBD1 (5 bases). V lost 2 bases and J lost 0, with 12 bases in between. The germline gives CDR1 WSHSY, CDR2 SAAADI. CDR3 length: 16 residues. The chain's CDR3 is CASSENRPRSTDTQYF. For the CDR3, the DNA is TGCGCCAGCAGTGAGAACAGGCCCAGAAGCACAGATACGCAGTATTTT.

J is TRBJ2-6 and V is TRBV30; D is undetermined. Trimming left V 2 bases short and J 0 bases short, with 8 bases between. Germline V gene data show CDR1 as GTSNPN and CDR2 as SVGIG (reference sequence). The CDR3 has 15 amino acids. CDR3 region: CAWSNRVSGANVLTF. As DNA, the CDR3 is TGTGCCTGGAGTAATAGAGTCTCTGGGGCCAACGTCCTGACTTTC.

This chain links TRBV7-9 with TRBJ2-3; D call uncertain. The CDR3 covers 14 residues. Looked up from germline, CDR1 is SEHNR and CDR2 is FQNEAQ (reference sequence). The V gene lost 5 bases and the J gene lost 0 bases, with 9 bases spanning the gap. This CDR3 is CASSPTSSTDTQYF. The CDR3 DNA follows: TGTGCCAGCAGCCCGACATCTAGCACAGATACGCAGTATTTT.

The V gene is TRBV5-1, the J gene TRBJ1-1, with 7 bases that match TRBD1. Germline trimming cut 3 bases from V and 2 bases from J; bases unmatched to any gene: 4. The CDR3 is 14 amino acids. CDR1 and CDR2 (germline): SGHRS, YFSETQ. CDR3 amino acids: CASSSQGGNTEAFF. In DNA, the CDR3 is TGCGCCAGCAGCTCTCAGGGGGGTAACACTGAAGCTTTCTTT.

In this sample, this clone turned up once. This sequence joins TRBV30 and TRBJ1-1; TRBD1 might be the D (5 bases). Germline V lookup: CDR1 GTSNPN, CDR2 SVGIG (reference sequence). This CDR3 has 16 amino acids. The germline V and J ends were trimmed by 0 bases and 1 base, with 15 bases remaining between them. DNA for the CDR3: TGTGCCTGGAGTGTAAAGGGGAAGACGGCGAACACTGAAGCTTTCTTT. Translation: CAWSVKGKTANTEAFF.

With regard to this clone: Other DNA sequences in the same sample also yield this CDR3. V is TRBV7-8 and J is TRBJ1-1; the D is unclear. Trimming removed 2 bases from V and 7 bases from J, with 8 bases in between. The germline gives CDR1 SGHVS, CDR2 FQNEAQ. The CDR3 spans 12 residues. CDR3 sequence: CASSLSTGEAFF. The CDR3 DNA reads TGTGCCAGCAGCTTATCCACGGGTGAAGCTTTCTTT.

The chain couples TRBV29-1 to TRBJ2-5, with TRBD2 matching 11 bases. The J call may not be correct, given that the DNA end is closer to TRBJ2-7. From germline, CDR1 is SQVTM and CDR2 ANQGSEA. This CDR3 has 14 amino acids. The CDR3 DNA reads TGCAGCGTGGTGGGGACTAGCGGAACCTACGAGCAGTACTTC. Translated: CSVVGTSGTYEQYF.

V and J are TRBV20-1 and TRBJ2-1, with TRBD2 matching 7 bases. The CDR3 is 10 amino acids. The trim removed 5 bases at V and 13 bases at J, leaving 5 bases unmatched. Per the germline V gene, CDR1 is DFQATT and CDR2 is SNEGSKA (reference sequence). The CDR3 here is CSAGRLAQFF. The CDR3 DNA reads as TGCAGTGCTGGAAGACTAGCCCAGTTCTTC.

The V and J genes are TRBV7-2 and TRBJ1-1; D possibly corresponds to TRBD1 (5 bases). CDR3 length equals 16 residues. Germline V CDR1 and CDR2: SGHTA, FQGNSA. The V end lost 3 bases, the J end lost 0 bases, and 14 bases lay between the germline ends. The CDR3 protein is CASSFYLGAVNTEAFF. CDR3 bases: TGTGCCAGCAGCTTCTACCTTGGGGCAGTGAACACTGAAGCTTTCTTT. Looking up the rest from reference TRBV7-2 and TRBJ1-1 gives the full variable domain: GAGVSQSPSNKVTEKGKDVELRCDPISGHTALYWYRQSLGQGLEFLIYFQGNSAPDKSGLPSDRFSAERTGGSVSTLTIQRTQQEDSAVYLCASSFYLGAVNTEAFFGQGTRLTVV.

This clone showed up just a few times. The chain is built from TRBV29-1 and TRBJ1-1; 7 bases map to TRBD1. The CDR3 is made up of 14 amino acids. The junction had 12 bases not matched to a gene; V was cut back by 6 bases and J by 5 bases. Germline lookup yields CDR1 SQVTM and CDR2 ANQGSEA. The CDR3 loop is CSVQYRGRRTEAFF. CDR3 sequence (DNA): TGCAGCGTACAATACAGGGGACGAAGGACTGAAGCTTTCTTT. Full variable domain (outside the CDR3, taken from reference TRBV29-1 and TRBJ1-1): SAVISQKPSRDICQRGTSLTIQCQVDSQVTMMFWYRQQPGQSLTLIATANQGSEATYESGFVIDKFPISRPNLTFSTLTVSNMSPEDSSIYLCSVQYRGRRTEAFFGQGTRLTVV.

The rearrangement links TRBV29-1 to TRBJ1-1, with 8 positions matching TRBD1. The CDR3 is 13 amino acids. Germline CDR1 is SQVTM and CDR2 is ANQGSEA. The junction had 7 bases not matched to a gene; V was cut back by 7 bases and J by 3 bases. The CDR3 nucleotides read TGCAGCGGAAGATTGACAGGGGACACTGAAGCTTTCTTT. Residues: CSGRLTGDTEAFF.

The gene calls are TRBV5-6 and TRBJ1-2; D is uncertain. The CDR3 totals 13 residues. Deletions cut 5 bases from V and 2 bases from J, with 10 bases between. Germline CDR1 and CDR2: SGHDT and YYEEEE. Here the CDR3 DNA reads TGTGCCAGCAGGAGGGATTTGAACTATGGCTACACCTTC. Translation: CASRRDLNYGYTF.

The V gene is TRBV7-2, the J gene TRBJ2-5; D is unresolved. The CDR3 runs 12 residues. CDR1 SGHTA and CDR2 FQGNSA come from the germline V gene. V lost 4 bases and J 4 bases, leaving 7 bases between the germline ends. The CDR3 DNA reads as TGTGCCAGCAGCTATGTCCGAGAGACCCAGTACTTC. As protein: CASSYVRETQYF.

The V and J genes are TRBV5-1 and TRBJ2-1, with 9 nucleotides matching TRBD2. The CDR3 contains 17 residues. With V trimmed by 3 bases and J by 7 bases, 14 bases remained unmatched. Germline CDR1 SGHRS, CDR2 YFSETQ. The CDR3 is CASSYLTPGTSQNEQFF. In DNA, the CDR3 is TGCGCCAGCAGCTATCTAACGCCCGGGACTAGCCAGAATGAGCAGTTCTTC.

This chain joins TRBV7-2 and TRBJ1-5; D unclear. V was cut by 5 bases and J by 10 bases, with 18 bases left in between. The CDR3 covers 14 residues. Looked up from germline, CDR1 is SGHTA and CDR2 is FQGNSA. The DNA for the CDR3 is TGTGCCAGCAGCCGGGGTTCCCTAGGAGAACCCCAGCATTTT. It encodes CASSRGSLGEPQHF. Combining the CDR3 with reference TRBV7-2 and TRBJ1-5 gives the whole variable domain GAGVSQSPSNKVTEKGKDVELRCDPISGHTALYWYRQSLGQGLEFLIYFQGNSAPDKSGLPSDRFSAERTGGSVSTLTIQRTQQEDSAVYLCASSRGSLGEPQHFGDGTRLSIL.